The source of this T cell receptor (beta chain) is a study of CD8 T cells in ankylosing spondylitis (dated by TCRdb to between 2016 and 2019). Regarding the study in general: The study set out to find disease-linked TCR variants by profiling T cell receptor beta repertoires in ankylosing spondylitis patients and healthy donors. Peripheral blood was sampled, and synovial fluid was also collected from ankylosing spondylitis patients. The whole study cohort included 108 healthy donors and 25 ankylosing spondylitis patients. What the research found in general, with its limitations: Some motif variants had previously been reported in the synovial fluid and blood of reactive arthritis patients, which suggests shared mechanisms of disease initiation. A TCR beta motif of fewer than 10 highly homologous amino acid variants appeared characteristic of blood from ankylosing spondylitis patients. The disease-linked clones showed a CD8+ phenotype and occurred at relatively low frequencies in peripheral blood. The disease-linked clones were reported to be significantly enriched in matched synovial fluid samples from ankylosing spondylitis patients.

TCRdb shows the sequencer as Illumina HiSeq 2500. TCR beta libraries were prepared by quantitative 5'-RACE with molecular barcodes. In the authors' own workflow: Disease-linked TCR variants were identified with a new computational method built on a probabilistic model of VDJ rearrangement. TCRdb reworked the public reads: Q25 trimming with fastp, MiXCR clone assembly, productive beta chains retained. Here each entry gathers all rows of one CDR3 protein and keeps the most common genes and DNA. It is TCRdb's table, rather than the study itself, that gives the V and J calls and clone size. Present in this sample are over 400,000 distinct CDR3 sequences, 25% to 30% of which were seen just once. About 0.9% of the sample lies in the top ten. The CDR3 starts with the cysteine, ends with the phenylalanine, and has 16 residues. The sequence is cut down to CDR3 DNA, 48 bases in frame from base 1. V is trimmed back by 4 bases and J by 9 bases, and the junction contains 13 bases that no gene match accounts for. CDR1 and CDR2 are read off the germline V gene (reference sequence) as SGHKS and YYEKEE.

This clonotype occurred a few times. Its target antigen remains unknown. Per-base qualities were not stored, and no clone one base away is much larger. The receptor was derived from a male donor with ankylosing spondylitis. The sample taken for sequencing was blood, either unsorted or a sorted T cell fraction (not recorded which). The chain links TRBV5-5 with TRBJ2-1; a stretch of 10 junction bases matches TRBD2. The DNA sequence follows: TGTGCCAGCAGCACAATATCGGGACTAGCGTTGGGTGAGCAGTTCTTC. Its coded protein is CASSTISGLALGEQFF.